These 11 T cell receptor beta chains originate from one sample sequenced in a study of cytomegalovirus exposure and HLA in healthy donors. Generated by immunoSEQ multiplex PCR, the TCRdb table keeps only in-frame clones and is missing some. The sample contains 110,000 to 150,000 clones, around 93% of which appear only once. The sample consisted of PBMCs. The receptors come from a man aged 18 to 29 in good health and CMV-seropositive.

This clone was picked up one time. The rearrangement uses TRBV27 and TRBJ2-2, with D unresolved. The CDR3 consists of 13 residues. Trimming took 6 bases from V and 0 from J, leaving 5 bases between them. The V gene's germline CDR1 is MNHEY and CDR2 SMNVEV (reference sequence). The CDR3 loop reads CASSPSNTGELFF. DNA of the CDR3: TGTGCCAGCAGCCCCTCGAACACCGGGGAGCTGTTTTTT.

CDR3 region: CAWSFGFPRTSEQYF. CDR3 nucleotides: TGTGCCTGGAGTTTTGGGTTCCCGCGTACAAGCGAGCAGTACTTC. This chain uses TRBV30 with TRBJ2-5; the D is unclear. The J call is uncertain, as TRBJ2-7 better fits the DNA end. This CDR3 has 15 residues. Per the germline V gene, CDR1 is GTSNPN and CDR2 is SVGIG (reference sequence).

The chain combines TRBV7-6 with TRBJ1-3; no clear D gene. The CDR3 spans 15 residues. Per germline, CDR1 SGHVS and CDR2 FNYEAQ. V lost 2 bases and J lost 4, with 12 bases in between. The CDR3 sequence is CASSLRGNDGNTIYF. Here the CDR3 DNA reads TGTGCCAGCAGCTTAAGAGGGAACGACGGAAACACCATATATTTT.

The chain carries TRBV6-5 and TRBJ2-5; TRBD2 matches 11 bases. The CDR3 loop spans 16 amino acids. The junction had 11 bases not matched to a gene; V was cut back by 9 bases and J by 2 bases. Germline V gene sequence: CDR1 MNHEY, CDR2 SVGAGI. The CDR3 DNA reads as TGTGCCAGTATTTACCGGACTAGCGGGTTTCAAGAGACCCAGTACTTC. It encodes CASIYRTSGFQETQYF.

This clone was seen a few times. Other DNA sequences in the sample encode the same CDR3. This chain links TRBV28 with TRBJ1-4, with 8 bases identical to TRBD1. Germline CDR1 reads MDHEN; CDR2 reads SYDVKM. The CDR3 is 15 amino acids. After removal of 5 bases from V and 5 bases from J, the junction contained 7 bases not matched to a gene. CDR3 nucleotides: TGTGCCAGCAGTCCAGGGACAGGCCCGAATGAAAAACTGTTTTTT. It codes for CASSPGTGPNEKLFF.

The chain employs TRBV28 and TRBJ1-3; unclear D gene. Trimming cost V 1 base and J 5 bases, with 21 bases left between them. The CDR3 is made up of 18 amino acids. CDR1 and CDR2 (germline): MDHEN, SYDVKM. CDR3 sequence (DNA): TGTGCCAGCAGTTTATTTTACTCGGTCGAGTGGGCTAGAAACACCATATATTTT. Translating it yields CASSLFYSVEWARNTIYF.

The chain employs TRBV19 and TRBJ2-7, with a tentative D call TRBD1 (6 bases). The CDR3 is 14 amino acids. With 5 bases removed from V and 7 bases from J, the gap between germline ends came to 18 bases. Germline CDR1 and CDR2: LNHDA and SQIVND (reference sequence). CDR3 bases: TGTGCCAGTAGTGGGGGCTGGGGGATCGGGGAGCAGTACTTC. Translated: CASSGGWGIGEQYF.

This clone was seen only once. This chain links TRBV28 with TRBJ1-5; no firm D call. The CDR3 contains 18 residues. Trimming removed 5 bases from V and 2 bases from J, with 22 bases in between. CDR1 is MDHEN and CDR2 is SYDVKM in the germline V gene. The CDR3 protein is CASSPKSLSSVRNQPQHF. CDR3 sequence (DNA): TGTGCCAGCAGTCCGAAATCCCTTTCGTCAGTCCGCAATCAGCCCCAGCATTTT.

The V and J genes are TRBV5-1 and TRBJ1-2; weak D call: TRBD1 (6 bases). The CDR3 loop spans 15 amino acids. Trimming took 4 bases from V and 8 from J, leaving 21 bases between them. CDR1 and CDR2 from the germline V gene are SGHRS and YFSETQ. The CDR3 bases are TGCGCCAGCAGCCCCACCGGGACACCGGGAAGCGGCTACACCTTC. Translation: CASSPTGTPGSGYTF.

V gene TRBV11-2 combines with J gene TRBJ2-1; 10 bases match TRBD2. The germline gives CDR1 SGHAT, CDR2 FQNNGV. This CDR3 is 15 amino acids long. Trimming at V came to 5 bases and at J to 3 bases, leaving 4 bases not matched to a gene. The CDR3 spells CASSPAGGYYNEQFF. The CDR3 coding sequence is TGTGCCAGCAGCCCAGCGGGAGGGTACTACAATGAGCAGTTCTTC.

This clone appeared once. The CDR3 here is CASSPSDRGVFF. The CDR3 DNA sequence: TGTGCCAGCTCACCATCTGACAGGGGTGTGTTCTTC. The J gene is TRBJ2-1, the V gene TRBV18; 8 bases are a match to TRBD1. The CDR3 has 12 amino acids. V lost 2 bases and J lost 15; bases outside the gene matches: 6. CDR1 and CDR2 (germline): KGHSH, LQKENI. Based on the CDR3 plus reference TRBV18 and TRBJ2-1, the full variable domain is NAGVMQNPRHLVRRRGQEARLRCSPMKGHSHVYWYRQLPEEGLKFMVYLQKENIIDESGMPKERFSAEFPKEGPSILRIQQVVRGDSAAYFCASSPSDRGVFFGPGTRLTVL.